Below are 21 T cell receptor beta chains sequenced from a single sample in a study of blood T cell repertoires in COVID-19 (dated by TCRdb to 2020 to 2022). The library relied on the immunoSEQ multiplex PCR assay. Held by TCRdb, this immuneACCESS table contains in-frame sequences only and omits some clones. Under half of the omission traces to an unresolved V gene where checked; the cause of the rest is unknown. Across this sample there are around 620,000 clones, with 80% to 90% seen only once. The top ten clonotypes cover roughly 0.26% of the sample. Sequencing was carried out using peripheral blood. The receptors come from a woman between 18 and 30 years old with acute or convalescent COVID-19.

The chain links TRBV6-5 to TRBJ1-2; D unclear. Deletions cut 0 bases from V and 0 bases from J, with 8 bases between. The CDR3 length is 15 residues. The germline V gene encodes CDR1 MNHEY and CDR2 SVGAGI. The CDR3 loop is CASSYSAGANYGYTF. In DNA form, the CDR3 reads TGTGCCAGCAGTTACTCGGCCGGAGCTAACTATGGCTACACCTTC.

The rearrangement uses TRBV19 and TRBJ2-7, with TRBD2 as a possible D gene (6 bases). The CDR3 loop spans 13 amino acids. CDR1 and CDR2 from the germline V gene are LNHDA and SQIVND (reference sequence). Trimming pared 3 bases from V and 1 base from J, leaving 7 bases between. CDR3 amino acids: CASSMGLSYEQYF. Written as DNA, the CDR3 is TGTGCCAGTAGTATGGGACTTTCCTACGAGCAGTACTTC.

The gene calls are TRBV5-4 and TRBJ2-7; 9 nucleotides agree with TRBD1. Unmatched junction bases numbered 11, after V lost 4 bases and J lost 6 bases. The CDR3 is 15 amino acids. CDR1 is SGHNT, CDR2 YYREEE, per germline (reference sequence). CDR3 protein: CASSQNPGQGSEQYF. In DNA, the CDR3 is TGTGCCAGCAGCCAAAACCCGGGACAGGGATCCGAGCAGTACTTC.

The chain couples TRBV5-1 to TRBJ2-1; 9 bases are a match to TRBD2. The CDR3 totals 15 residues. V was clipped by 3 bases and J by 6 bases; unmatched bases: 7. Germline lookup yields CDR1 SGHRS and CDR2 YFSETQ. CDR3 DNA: TGCGCCAGCAGCTACGGGAGACTAGCGGCCAATGAGCAGTTCTTC. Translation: CASSYGRLAANEQFF.

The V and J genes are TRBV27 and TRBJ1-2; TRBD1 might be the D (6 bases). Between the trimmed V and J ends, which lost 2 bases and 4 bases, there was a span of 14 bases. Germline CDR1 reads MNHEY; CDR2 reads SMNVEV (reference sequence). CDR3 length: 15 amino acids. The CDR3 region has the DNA TGTGCCAGCAGTTTAAGGGGGGGTAGTATCTATGGCTACACCTTC. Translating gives CASSLRGGSIYGYTF.

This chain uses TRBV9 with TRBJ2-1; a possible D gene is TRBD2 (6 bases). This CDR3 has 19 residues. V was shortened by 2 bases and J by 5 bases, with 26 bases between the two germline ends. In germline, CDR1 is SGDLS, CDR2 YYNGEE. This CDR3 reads CASSVATATGETGNNEQFF. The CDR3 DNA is TGTGCCAGCAGCGTCGCGACAGCCACGGGGGAAACGGGGAACAATGAGCAGTTCTTC.

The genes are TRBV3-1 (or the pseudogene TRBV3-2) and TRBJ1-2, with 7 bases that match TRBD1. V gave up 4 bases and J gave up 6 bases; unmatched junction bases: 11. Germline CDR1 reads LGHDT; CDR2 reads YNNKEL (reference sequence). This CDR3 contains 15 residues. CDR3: CASSPRGTASDGYTF. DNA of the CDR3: TGTGCCAGCAGCCCCAGAGGGACAGCCAGTGATGGCTACACCTTC.

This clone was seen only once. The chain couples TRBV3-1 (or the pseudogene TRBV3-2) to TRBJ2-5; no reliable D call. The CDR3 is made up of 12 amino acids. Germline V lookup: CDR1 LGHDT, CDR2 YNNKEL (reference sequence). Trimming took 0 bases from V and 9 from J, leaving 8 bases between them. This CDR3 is CASSQDISAQYF. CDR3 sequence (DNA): TGTGCCAGCAGCCAAGATATTAGTGCCCAGTACTTC.

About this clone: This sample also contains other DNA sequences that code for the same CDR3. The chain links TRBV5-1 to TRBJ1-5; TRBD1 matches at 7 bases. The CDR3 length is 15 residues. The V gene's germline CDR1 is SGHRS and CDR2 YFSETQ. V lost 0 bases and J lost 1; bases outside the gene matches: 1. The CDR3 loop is CASSLAGQSNQPQHF. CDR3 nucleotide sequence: TGCGCCAGCAGCTTGGCGGGACAGAGCAATCAGCCCCAGCATTTT.

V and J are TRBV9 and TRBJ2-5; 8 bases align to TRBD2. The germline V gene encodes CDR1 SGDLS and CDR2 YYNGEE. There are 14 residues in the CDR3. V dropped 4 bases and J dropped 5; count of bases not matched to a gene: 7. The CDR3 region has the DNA TGTGCCAGCAGCTCCGGGGGGGCCGGGGAGACCCAGTACTTC. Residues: CASSSGGAGETQYF.

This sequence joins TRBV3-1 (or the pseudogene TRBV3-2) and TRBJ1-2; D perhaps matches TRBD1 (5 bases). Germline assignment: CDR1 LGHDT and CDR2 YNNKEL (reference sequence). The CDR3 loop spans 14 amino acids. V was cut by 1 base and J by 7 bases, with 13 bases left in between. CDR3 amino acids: CASSQGLGDFGYTF. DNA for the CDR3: TGTGCCAGCAGCCAAGGGTTAGGGGACTTTGGCTACACCTTC.

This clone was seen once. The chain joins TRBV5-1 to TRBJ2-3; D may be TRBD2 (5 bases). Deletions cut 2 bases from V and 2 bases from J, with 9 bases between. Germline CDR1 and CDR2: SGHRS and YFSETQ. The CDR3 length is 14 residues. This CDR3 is CASSLLDSTDTQYF. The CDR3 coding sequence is TGCGCCAGCAGCTTACTAGACTCCACAGATACGCAGTATTTT.

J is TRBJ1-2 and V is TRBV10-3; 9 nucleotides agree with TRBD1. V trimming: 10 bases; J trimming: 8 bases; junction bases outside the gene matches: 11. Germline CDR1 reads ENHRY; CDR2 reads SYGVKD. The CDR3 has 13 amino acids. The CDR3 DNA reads TGTGCCACCCGGGACAGGGAGAAAGAAGGCTACACCTTC. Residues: CATRDREKEGYTF.

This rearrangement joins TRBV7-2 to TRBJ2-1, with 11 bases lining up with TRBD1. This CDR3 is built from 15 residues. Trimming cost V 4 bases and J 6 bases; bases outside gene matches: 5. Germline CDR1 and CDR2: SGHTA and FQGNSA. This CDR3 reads CASSSTGTGGNEQFF. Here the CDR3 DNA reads TGTGCCAGCAGCTCCACCGGGACAGGGGGCAATGAGCAGTTCTTC.

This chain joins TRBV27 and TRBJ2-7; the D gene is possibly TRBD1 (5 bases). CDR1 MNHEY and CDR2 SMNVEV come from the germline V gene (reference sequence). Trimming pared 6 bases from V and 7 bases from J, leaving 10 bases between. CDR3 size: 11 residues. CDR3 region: CASRSGREQYF. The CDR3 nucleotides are TGTGCCAGCAGGTCAGGGCGAGAGCAGTACTTC.

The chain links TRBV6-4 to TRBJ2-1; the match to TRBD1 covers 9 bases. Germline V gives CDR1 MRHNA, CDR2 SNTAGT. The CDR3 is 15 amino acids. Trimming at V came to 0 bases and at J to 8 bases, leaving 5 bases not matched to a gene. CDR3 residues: CASSDSGQGYDEQFF. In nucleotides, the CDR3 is TGTGCCAGCAGTGACTCCGGACAGGGGTACGATGAGCAGTTCTTC.

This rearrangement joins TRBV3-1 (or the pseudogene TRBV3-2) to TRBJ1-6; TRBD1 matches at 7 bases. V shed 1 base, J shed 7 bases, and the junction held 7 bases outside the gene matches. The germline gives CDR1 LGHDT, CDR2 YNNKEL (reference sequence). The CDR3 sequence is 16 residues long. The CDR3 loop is CASSQATGNLNSPLHF. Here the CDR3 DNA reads TGTGCCAGCAGCCAAGCGACAGGGAATTTAAATTCACCCCTCCACTTT.

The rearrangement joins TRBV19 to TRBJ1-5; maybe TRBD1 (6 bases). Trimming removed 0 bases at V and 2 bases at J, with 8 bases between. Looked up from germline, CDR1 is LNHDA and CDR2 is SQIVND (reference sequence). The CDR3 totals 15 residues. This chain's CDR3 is CASSIDAGGNQPQHF. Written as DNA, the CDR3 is TGTGCCAGTAGTATAGATGCAGGGGGCAATCAGCCCCAGCATTTT. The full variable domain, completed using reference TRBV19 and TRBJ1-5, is DGGITQSPKYLFRKEGQNVTLSCEQNLNHDAMYWYRQDPGQGLRLIYYSQIVNDFQKGDIAEGYSVSREKKESFPLTVTSAQKNPTAFYLCASSIDAGGNQPQHFGDGTRLSIL.

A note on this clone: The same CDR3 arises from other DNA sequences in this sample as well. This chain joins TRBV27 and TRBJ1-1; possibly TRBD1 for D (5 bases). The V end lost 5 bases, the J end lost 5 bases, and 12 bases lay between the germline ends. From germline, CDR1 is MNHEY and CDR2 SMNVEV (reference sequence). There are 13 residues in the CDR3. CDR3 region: CASSLGSGTEAFF. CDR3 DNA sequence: TGTGCCAGCAGTCTGGGGTCAGGGACTGAAGCTTTCTTT.

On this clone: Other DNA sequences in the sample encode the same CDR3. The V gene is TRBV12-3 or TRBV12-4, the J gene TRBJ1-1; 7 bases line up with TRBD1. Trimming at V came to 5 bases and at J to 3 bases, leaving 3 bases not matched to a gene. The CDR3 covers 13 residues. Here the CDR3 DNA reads TGTGCCAGCAGTCGAACAGGGGACACTGAAGCTTTCTTT. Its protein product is CASSRTGDTEAFF.

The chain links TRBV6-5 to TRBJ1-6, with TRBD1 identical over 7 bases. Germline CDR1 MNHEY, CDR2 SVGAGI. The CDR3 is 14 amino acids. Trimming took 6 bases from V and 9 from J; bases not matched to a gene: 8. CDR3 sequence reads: CASRLRDSGSPLHF. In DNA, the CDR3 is TGTGCCAGCAGACTCCGGGACAGTGGTTCACCCCTCCACTTT.